The rows below give T cell receptor beta chains drawn from one sample of a study of blood T cell repertoires in COVID-19. Data came from immunoSEQ multiplex PCR; TCRdb stores just in-frame clones and leaves some out. The sample lists 45,000 to 55,000 clones; 75% to 90% were seen once. Sequencing was carried out using peripheral blood. These receptors came from a man aged 60 to 75 with active COVID-19. Each CDR3 is given with its conserved first and last residue. Each record gives: J gene, D gene, V gene, clone size, CDR3 protein, CDR3 DNA. D genes are given only for firm matches. Clone size is stated in some rows and not others, as once, few, many or a class when expanded.

TRBJ2-5 | . | TRBV5-1 | . | CASSLGLRFKETQYF | TGCGCCAGCAGCTTGGGACTGCGGTTTAAAGAGACCCAGTACTTC
TRBJ2-3 | . | TRBV27 | . | CASSPTGRYTQYF | TGTGCCAGTAGTCCCACGGGTCGTTATACGCAGTATTTT
TRBJ2-7 | TRBD2 | TRBV7-9 | . | CASSLGVSGGHHEQYF | TGTGCCAGCAGCTTAGGGGTTAGCGGGGGGCATCACGAGCAGTACTTC
TRBJ1-5 | . | TRBV27 | . | CASSLVGPNNQPQHF | TGTGCCAGCAGTTTAGTTGGCCCCAACAATCAGCCCCAGCATTTT
TRBJ2-7 | TRBD2 | TRBV5-1 | . | CASTTGTSRYEQYF | TGCGCCAGCACAACGGGGACTAGCCGATACGAGCAGTACTTC
TRBJ1-2 | . | TRBV10-2 | few | CASSENPEDYGYTF | TGCGCCAGCAGTGAGAACCCGGAGGACTATGGCTACACCTTC
TRBJ1-6 | TRBD1 | TRBV5-1 | . | CASSLTQGARDSPLHF | TGCGCCAGCAGCCTTACTCAGGGGGCGCGCGATTCACCCCTCCACTTT
TRBJ2-7 | . | TRBV5-1 | . | CASSLRYRESAYEQYF | TGCGCCAGCAGCTTGCGGTACAGGGAGAGTGCCTACGAGCAGTACTTC
TRBJ2-2 | TRBD2 | TRBV7-2 | . | CASSSLSGRVGTGELFF | TGTGCCAGCAGCTCACTTAGCGGGAGGGTCGGGACCGGGGAGCTGTTTTTT
TRBJ2-1 | TRBD1 | TRBV7-2 | . | CASSSDYMGTGPANEQFF | TGTGCCAGCAGCTCTGACTATATGGGGACAGGGCCCGCTAATGAGCAGTTCTTC
TRBJ1-2 | TRBD1 | TRBV28 | . | CASSLRQGASGYTF | TGTGCCAGCAGTTTACGACAGGGGGCTTCTGGCTACACCTTC
TRBJ2-1 | TRBD1 | TRBV15 | . | CATSSRQGLNNEQFF | TGTGCCACCAGCAGTAGACAGGGTTTAAACAATGAGCAGTTCTTC
TRBJ2-1 | TRBD2 | TRBV9 | . | CASSVLAGDNEQFF | TGTGCCAGCAGCGTACTAGCGGGAGACAATGAGCAGTTCTTC
TRBJ2-1 | . | TRBV5-1 | . | CASSLDRVGEQFF | TGCGCCAGCAGCTTGGACAGGGTAGGTGAGCAGTTCTTC
TRBJ2-7 | TRBD2 | TRBV14 | . | CASSQGLAFYEQYF | TGTGCCAGCAGCCAGGGACTAGCGTTCTACGAGCAGTACTTC
TRBJ1-1 | TRBD1 | TRBV28 | . | CASSKQGRTEAFF | TGTGCCAGCAGTAAACAGGGGAGAACTGAAGCTTTCTTT
TRBJ1-6 | . | TRBV30 | . | CAWEQESSYNSPLHF | TGTGCCTGGGAACAGGAAAGCTCCTATAATTCACCCCTCCACTTT
TRBJ2-7 | . | TRBV4-1 | . | CASSQDLGESSYEQYF | TGCGCCAGCAGCCAAGATCTAGGGGAAAGCTCCTACGAGCAGTACTTC
TRBJ1-1 | TRBD1 | TRBV5-1 | . | CASSITGAKDTEAFF | TGCGCCAGCAGCATTACAGGGGCTAAGGACACTGAAGCTTTCTTT
TRBJ1-1 | TRBD1 | TRBV30 | . | CAWRFGTASGAFF | TGTGCCTGGCGCTTCGGGACAGCCAGTGGGGCTTTCTTT
TRBJ2-3 | . | TRBV10-3 | . | CATTGLQTDTQYF | TGTGCCACTACAGGTCTCCAAACAGATACGCAGTATTTT
TRBJ2-1 | . | TRBV7-9 | . | CASSLSPAGQFF | TGTGCCAGCAGCTTGAGCCCCGCTGGACAATTCTTC
TRBJ2-7 | . | TRBV12-3/TRBV12-4 | once | CASMSSYEQYF | TGTGCCAGCATGTCTTCGTACGAGCAGTACTTC
TRBJ2-7 | TRBD1 | TRBV12-3/TRBV12-4 | . | CASSLGDSYEQYF | TGTGCCAGCAGTTTAGGGGACAGCTACGAGCAGTACTTC
TRBJ2-1 | TRBD2 | TRBV6-6 | . | CASSLTSFHNEQFF | TGTGCCAGCAGTCTGACTAGCTTCCACAATGAGCAGTTCTTC
TRBJ2-3 | . | TRBV3-1/TRBV3-2 | . | CASSQVVGGPDTQYF | TGTGCCAGCAGCCAAGTGGTGGGGGGGCCAGATACGCAGTATTTT